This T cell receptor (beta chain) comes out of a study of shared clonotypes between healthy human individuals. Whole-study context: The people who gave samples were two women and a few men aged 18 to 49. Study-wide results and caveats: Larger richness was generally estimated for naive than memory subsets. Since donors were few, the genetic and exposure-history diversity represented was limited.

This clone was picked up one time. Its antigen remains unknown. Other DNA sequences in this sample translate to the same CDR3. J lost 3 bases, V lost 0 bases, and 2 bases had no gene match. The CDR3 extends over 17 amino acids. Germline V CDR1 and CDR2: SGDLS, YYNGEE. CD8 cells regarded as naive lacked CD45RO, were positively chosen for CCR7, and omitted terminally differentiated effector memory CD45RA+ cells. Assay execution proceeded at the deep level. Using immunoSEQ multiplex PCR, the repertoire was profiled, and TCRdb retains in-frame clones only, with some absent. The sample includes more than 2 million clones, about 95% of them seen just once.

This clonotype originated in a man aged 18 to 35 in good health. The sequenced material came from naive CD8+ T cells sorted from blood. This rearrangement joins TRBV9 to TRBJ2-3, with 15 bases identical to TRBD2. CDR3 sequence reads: CASSVEGTSGGTDTQYF. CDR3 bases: TGTGCCAGCAGCGTAGAAGGGACTAGCGGGGGGACAGATACGCAGTATTTT.